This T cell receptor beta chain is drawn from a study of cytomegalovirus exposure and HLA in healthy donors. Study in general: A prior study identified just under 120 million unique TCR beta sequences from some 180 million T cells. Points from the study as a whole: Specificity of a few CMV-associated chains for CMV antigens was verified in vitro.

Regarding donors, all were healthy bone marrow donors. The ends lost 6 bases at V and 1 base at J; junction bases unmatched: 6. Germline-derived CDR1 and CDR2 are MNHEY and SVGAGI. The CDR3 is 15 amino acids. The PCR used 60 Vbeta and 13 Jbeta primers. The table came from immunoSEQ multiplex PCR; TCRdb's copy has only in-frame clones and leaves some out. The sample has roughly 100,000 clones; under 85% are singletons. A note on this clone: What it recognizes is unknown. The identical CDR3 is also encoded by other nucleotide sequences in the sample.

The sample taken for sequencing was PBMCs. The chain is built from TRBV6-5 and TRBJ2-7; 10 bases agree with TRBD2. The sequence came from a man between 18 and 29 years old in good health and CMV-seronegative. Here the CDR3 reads CASSPLAGGSYEQYF. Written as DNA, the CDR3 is TGTGCCAGCAGCCCATTAGCGGGGGGTTCCTACGAGCAGTACTTC.